One and the same sample provided the 5 T cell receptor beta chains below, sequenced in a study of OX40 agonist ivuxolimab in advanced cancers. The repertoire was sequenced with immunoSEQ multiplex PCR; TCRdb's copy has only in-frame clones and lacks some. The repertoire has around 70,000 clones, around 85% of them found once; the top ten carry 4%. The input for sequencing was CD4+ or CD8+ T cells sorted from blood, taken in a trial of the OX40 agonist ivuxolimab. The receptor source for this set is an adult with an advanced solid tumor such as melanoma, head and neck, liver or kidney cancer.

V and J are TRBV2 and TRBJ2-1; D not resolved. The CDR3 loop spans 11 amino acids. Germline V gene data show CDR1 as SNHLY and CDR2 as FYNNEI. Trimming cost V 6 bases and J 4 bases, with 4 bases left between them. This CDR3 is CASSRYNEQFF. The CDR3 nucleotides read TGTGCCAGCAGCAGATACAATGAGCAGTTCTTC.

This clone appeared a single time. This chain connects TRBV6-1 to TRBJ1-2; no firm D call. Per germline, CDR1 MNHNS and CDR2 SASEGT. The CDR3 is 13 amino acids. V lost 7 bases to trimming and J lost 1 base, with 10 bases between them. The chain's CDR3 is CASTGSGNYGYTF. The CDR3 DNA reads TGTGCCAGCACCGGAAGCGGTAACTATGGCTACACCTTC.

The chain carries TRBV9 and TRBJ2-3; no reliable D call. Trimming removed 0 bases from V and 4 bases from J, with 9 bases in between. The CDR3 runs 14 residues. In germline, CDR1 is SGDLS, CDR2 YYNGEE. The CDR3 bases are TGTGCCAGCAGCGTAGGCGTAGGCCCAGATACGCAGTATTTT. The encoded protein is CASSVGVGPDTQYF.

This chain links TRBV29-1 with TRBJ2-5; D unclear. Germline V gene sequence: CDR1 SQVTM, CDR2 ANQGSEA. CDR3 length equals 10 residues. V was pared by 7 bases and J by 2 bases, with 5 bases between. CDR3 bases: TGCAGCGGGGCACAAGAGACCCAGTACTTC. It specifies CSGAQETQYF.

The J gene is TRBJ2-7, the V gene TRBV18; D is unresolved. Per germline, CDR1 KGHSH and CDR2 LQKENI. V dropped 0 bases and J dropped 2 bases, with 17 bases sitting between them. This CDR3 is built from 17 residues. The CDR3 DNA sequence: TGTGCCAGCTCACCACCGTCGTACGAGACGGAACCCTACGAGCAGTACTTC. Translated: CASSPPSYETEPYEQYF.